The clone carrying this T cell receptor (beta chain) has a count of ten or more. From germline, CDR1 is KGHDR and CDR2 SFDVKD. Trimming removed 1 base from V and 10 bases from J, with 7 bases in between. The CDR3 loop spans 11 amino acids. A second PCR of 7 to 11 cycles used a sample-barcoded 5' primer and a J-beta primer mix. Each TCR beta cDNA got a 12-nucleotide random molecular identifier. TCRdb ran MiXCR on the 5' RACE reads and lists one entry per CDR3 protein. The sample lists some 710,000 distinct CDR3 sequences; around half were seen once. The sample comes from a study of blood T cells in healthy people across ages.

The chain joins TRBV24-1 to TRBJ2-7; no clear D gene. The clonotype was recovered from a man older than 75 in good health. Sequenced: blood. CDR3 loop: CATSDLGRQYF. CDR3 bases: TGTGCCACCAGTGATTTAGGCAGACAGTACTTC.